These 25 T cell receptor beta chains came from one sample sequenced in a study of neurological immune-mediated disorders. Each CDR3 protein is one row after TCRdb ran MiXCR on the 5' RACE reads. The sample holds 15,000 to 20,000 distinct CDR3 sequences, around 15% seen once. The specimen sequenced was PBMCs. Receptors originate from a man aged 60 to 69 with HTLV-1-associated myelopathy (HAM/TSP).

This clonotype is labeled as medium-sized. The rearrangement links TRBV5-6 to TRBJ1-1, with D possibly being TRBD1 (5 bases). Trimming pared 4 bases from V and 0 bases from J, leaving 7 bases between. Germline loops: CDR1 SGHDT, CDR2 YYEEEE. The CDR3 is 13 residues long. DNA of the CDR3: TGTGCCAGCAGCAGGGACTTGAACACTGAAGCTTTCTTT. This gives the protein CASSRDLNTEAFF.

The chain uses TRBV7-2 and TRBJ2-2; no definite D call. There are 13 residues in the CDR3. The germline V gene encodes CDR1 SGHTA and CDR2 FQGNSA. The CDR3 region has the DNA TGTGTTAGCAGCTTCACCAAGTCCGGGGAGCTGTTTTTT. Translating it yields CVSSFTKSGELFF.

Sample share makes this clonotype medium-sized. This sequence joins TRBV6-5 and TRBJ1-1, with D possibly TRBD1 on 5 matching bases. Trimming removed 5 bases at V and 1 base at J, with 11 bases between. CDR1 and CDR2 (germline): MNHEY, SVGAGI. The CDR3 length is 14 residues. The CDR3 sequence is CASSLLGGNTEAFF. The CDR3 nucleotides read TGTGCCAGCAGTCTGTTGGGGGGGAACACTGAAGCTTTCTTT.

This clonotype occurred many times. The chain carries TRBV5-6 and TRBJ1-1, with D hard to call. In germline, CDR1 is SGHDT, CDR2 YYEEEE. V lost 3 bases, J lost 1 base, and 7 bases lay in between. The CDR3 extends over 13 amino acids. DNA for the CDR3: TGTGCCAGCAGCTCCAACAGGAACACTGAAGCTTTCTTT. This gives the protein CASSSNRNTEAFF.

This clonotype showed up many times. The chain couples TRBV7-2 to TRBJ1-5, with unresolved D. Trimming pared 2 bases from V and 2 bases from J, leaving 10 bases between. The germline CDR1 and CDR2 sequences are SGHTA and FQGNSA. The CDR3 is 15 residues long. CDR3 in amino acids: CASSLRAAGNQPQHF. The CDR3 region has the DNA TGTGCCAGCAGCTTAAGGGCGGCGGGCAATCAGCCCCAGCATTTT.

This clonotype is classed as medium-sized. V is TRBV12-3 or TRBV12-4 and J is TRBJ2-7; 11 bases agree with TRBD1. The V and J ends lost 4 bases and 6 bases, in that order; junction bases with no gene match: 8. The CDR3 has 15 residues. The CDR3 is CASSYGTGGNSEQYF. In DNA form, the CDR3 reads TGTGCCAGCAGTTATGGGACAGGGGGTAACTCCGAGCAGTACTTC.

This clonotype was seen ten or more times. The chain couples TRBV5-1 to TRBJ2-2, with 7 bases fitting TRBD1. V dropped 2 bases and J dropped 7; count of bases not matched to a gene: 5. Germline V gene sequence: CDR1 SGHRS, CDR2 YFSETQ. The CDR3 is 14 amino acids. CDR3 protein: CASSFWDSGGELFF. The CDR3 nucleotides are TGCGCCAGCAGCTTTTGGGACAGCGGCGGGGAGCTGTTTTTT. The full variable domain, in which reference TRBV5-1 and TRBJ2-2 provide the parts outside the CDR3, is KAGVTQTPRYLIKTRGQQVTLSCSPISGHRSVSWYQQTPGQGLQFLFEYFSETQRNKGNFPGRFSGRQFSNSRSEMNVSTLELGDSALYLCASSFWDSGGELFFGEGSRLTVL.

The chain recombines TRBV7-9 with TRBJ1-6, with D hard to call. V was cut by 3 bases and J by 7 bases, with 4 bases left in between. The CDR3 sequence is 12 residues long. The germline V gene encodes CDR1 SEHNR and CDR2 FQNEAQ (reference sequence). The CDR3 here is CASSFENSPLHF. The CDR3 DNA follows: TGTGCCAGCAGCTTCGAAAATTCACCCCTCCACTTT.

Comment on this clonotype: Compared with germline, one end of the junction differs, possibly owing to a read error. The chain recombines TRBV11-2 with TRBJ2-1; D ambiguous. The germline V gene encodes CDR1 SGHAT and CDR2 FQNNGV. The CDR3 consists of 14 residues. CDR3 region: CASRLRSSYDEQFF. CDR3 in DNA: TGTGCCAGCAGATTAAGGTCTTCCTACGATGAGCAGTTCTTC.

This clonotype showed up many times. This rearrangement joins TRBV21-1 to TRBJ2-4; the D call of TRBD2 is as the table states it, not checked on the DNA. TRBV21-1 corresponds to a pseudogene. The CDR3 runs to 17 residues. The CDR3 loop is CASSTRTSGGVKNIQYF. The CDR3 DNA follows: TGTGCCAGCAGCACTCGGACTAGCGGGGGGGTCAAAAACATTCAGTACTTC.

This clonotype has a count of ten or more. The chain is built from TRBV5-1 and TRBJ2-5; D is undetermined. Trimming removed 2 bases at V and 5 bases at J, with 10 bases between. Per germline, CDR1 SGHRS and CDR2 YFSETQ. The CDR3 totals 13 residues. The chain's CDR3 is CASSFIAEETQYF. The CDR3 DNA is TGCGCCAGCAGCTTCATAGCAGAGGAGACCCAGTACTTC.

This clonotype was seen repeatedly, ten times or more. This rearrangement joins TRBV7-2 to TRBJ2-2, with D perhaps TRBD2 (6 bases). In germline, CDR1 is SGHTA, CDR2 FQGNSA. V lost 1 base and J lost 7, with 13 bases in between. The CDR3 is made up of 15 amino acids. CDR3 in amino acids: CASSLVGLRGGELFF. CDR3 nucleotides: TGTGCCAGCAGCTTAGTCGGACTACGGGGCGGGGAGCTGTTTTTT.

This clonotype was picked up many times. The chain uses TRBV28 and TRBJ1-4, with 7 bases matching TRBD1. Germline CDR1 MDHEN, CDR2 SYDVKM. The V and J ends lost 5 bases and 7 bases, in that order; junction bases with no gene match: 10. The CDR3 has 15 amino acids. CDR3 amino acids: CASSTNREGAEKLFF. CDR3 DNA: TGTGCCAGCAGTACGAACAGGGAGGGGGCTGAAAAACTGTTTTTT.

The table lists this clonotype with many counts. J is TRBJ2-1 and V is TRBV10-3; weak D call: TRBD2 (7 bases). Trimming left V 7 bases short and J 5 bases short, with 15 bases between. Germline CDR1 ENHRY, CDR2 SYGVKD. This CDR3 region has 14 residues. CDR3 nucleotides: TGTGCCATCAAGAGGGGGGGCCCAGACAATGAGCAGTTCTTC. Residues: CAIKRGGPDNEQFF.

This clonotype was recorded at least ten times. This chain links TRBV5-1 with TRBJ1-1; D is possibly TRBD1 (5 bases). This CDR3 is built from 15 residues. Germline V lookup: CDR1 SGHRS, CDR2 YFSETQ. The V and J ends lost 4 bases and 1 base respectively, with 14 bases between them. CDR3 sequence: CASSRGGDGNTEAFF. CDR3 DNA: TGCGCCAGCAGCCGGGGCGGGGACGGGAACACTGAAGCTTTCTTT.

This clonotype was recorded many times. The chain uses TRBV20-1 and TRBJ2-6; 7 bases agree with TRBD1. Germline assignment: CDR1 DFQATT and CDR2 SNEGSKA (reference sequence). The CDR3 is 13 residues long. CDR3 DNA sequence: TGCAGCTCAGGGGGCTCTGGGGCCAACGTCCTGACTTTC. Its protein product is CSSGGSGANVLTF.

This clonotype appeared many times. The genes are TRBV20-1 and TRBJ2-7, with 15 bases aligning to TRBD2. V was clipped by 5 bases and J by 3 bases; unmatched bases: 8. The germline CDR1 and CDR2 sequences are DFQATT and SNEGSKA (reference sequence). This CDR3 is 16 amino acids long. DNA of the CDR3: TGCAGTGCTTTGCCGGGACTAGCGGGGGGCTACTACGAGCAGTACTTC. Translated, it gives CSALPGLAGGYYEQYF.

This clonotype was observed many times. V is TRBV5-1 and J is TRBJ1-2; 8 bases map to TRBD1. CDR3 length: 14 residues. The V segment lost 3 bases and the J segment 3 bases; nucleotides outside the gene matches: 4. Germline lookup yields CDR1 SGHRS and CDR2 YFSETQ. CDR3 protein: CASSSPDRDYGYTF. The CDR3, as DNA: TGCGCCAGCAGCTCTCCGGACAGGGACTATGGCTACACCTTC.

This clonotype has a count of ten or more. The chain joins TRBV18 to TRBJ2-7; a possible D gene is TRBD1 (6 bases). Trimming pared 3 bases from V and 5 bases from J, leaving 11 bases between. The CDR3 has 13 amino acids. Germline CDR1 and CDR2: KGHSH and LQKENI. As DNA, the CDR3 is TGTGCCAGCTCACCCTCGACAGGCGACGAGCAGTACTTC. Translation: CASSPSTGDEQYF.

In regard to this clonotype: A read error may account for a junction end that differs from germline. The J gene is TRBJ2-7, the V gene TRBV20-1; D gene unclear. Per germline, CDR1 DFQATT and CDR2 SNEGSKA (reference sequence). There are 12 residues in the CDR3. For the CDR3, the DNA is TGCAGTGCTAGAGGGTCCTCCGACGAGCAGTACTTC. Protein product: CSARGSSDEQYF.

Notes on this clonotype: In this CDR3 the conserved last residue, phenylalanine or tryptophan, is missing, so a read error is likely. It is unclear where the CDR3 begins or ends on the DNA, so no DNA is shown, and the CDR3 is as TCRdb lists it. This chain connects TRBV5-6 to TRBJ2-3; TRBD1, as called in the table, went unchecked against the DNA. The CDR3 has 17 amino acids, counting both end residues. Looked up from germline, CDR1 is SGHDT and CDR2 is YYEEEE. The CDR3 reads CASSPQRERGLTDTQDL.

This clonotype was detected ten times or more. The CDR3 spells CASSTRTGPQETQYF. The DNA for the CDR3 is TGCGCCAGCAGCACCAGGACAGGGCCTCAAGAGACCCAGTACTTC. The rearrangement uses TRBV5-1 and TRBJ2-5; 8 bases are a match to TRBD1. V was clipped by 4 bases and J by 2 bases; unmatched bases: 7. CDR1 and CDR2 (germline): SGHRS, YFSETQ. This CDR3 has 15 amino acids.

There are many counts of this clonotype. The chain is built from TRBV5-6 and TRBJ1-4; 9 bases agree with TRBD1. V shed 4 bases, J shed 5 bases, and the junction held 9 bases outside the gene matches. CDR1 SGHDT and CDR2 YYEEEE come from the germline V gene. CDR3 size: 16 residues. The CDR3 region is CASSPRTGVGNEKLFF. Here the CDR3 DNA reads TGTGCCAGCAGCCCCCGGACAGGGGTCGGGAATGAAAAACTGTTTTTT.

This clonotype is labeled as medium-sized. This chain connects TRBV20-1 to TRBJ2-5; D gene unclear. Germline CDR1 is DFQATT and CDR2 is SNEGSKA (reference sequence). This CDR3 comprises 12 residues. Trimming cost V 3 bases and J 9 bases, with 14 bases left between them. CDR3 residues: CSASYSMWAQYF. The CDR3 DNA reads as TGCAGTGCTAGCTACTCCATGTGGGCCCAGTACTTC.

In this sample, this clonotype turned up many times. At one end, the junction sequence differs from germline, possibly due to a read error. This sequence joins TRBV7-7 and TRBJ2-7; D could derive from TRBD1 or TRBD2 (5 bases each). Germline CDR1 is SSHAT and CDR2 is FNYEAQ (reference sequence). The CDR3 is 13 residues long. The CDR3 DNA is TGTGCTAGCAGCTTCGTCCTGGGACGCGAGCAGTACTTC. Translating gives CASSFVLGREQYF.